Below, one T cell receptor beta chain is given with its context. Antigen specificity is unknown. The sample comes from a study of cytomegalovirus exposure and HLA in healthy donors. General study results and limits: It was reported that the classifier diagnosed cytomegalovirus status with high specificity and sensitivity in both the original and validation cohorts.

Looked up from germline, CDR1 is SQVTM and CDR2 is ANQGSEA. The CDR3 runs 14 residues. The V and J ends lost 2 bases and 9 bases, in that order; junction bases with no gene match: 9. PCR used 60 Vbeta primers and 13 Jbeta primers. Data came from immunoSEQ multiplex PCR; TCRdb stores just in-frame clones and leaves some out. The sample lists about 250,000 clones; 92% were seen once. The origin of this receptor is a girl aged 2-10 years in good health and CMV-seronegative. Input material: PBMCs. The chain couples TRBV29-1 to TRBJ2-1, with TRBD2 matching over 8 bases. The CDR3 here is CSVEPSGGPSEQFF. The CDR3 DNA reads TGCAGCGTTGAACCCTCGGGGGGGCCGAGTGAGCAGTTCTTC.